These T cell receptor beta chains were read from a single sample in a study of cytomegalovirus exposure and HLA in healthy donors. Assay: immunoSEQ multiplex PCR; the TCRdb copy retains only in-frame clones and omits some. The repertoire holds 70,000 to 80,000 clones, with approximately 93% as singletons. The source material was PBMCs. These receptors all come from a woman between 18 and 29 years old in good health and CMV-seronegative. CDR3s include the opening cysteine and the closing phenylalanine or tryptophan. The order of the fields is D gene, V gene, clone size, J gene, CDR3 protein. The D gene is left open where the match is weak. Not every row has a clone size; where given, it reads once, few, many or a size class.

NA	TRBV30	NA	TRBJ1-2	CAWSHTPRGYGYTF
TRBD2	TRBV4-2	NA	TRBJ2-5	CASSQEGSGGYQETQYF
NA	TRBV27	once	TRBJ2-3	CASKASRARGPDTQYF
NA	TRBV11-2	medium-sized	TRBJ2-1	CASSLRSGEPYNEQFF
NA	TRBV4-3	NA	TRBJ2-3	CASSQDGAGDTQYF
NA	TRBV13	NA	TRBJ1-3	CASRAVGSGNTIYF
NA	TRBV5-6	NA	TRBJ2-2	CASSLGAGYTGELFF
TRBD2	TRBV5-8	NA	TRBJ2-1	CASSPRLAGGVERNEQFF
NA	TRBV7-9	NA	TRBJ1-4	CASSSRGPFEVEKLFF
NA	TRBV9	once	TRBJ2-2	CASSVPGATGELFF
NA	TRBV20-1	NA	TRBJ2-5	CSADQETQYF
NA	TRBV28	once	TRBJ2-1	CASSFAIYNEQFF
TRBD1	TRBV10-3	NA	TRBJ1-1	CSSEGQRNTEAFF